Listed below are T cell receptor beta chains from one sample, sequenced in a study of tissue T cells after allogeneic stem cell transplantation. The assay was immunoSEQ multiplex PCR, and TCRdb's table has in-frame clones only and misses some. This table holds fewer than 4,500 clones, 65% to 75% found once. Specimen: left colon tissue, collected at autopsy. The receptors stem from a woman aged 18 to 50 with breast cancer. Both conserved end residues are part of each CDR3. Each record gives: V gene, clone size, D gene, J gene, CDR3 protein, CDR3 DNA. A D gene is named only where the DNA matches it firmly. Only some rows state a clone size, as once, few, many or a class for expanded clones.

V: TRBV13
size: -
D: -
J: TRBJ1-1
CDR3: CASSLRGPEAFF
DNA: TGTGCCAGCAGCCTCAGGGGCCCTGAAGCTTTCTTT

V: TRBV7-2
size: -
D: TRBD2
J: TRBJ2-1
CDR3: CASSPRESPSGSSYNEQFF
DNA: TGTGCCAGCAGCCCACGGGAATCTCCTAGCGGAAGCTCCTACAATGAGCAGTTCTTC

V: TRBV2
size: -
D: TRBD1
J: TRBJ2-7
CDR3: CASLLDRGYEQYF
DNA: TGTGCCAGCCTTCTGGACAGGGGCTACGAGCAGTACTTC

V: TRBV9
size: -
D: TRBD1
J: TRBJ1-6
CDR3: CASSADGGQGNSPLHF
DNA: TGTGCCAGCAGCGCAGATGGAGGACAGGGAAATTCACCCCTCCACTTT

V: TRBV7-3
size: -
D: -
J: TRBJ2-1
CDR3: CASSPALQVTQQFF
DNA: TGTGCCAGCAGCCCAGCCTTACAGGTAACTCAGCAGTTCTTC

V: TRBV29-1
size: -
D: -
J: TRBJ2-4
CDR3: CSVAPTAKNIQYF
DNA: TGCAGCGTCGCGCCGACGGCTAAAAACATTCAGTACTTC

V: TRBV7-2
size: -
D: -
J: TRBJ2-7
CDR3: CASSQDSGTYEQYF
DNA: TGTGCCAGCAGCCAGGACAGTGGGACCTACGAGCAGTACTTC

V: TRBV5-4
size: -
D: -
J: TRBJ2-3
CDR3: CASSDYRGTDTQYF
DNA: TGTGCCAGCAGTGACTACAGGGGCACAGATACGCAGTATTTT

V: TRBV7-3
size: -
D: TRBD2
J: TRBJ2-5
CDR3: CASSRSSGRGQETQYF
DNA: TGTGCCAGCAGCCGATCGAGCGGGAGGGGGCAAGAGACCCAGTACTTC

V: TRBV6-6
size: -
D: TRBD2
J: TRBJ2-3
CDR3: CASRTSGGADTQYF
DNA: TGTGCCAGCAGGACTAGCGGGGGGGCAGATACGCAGTATTTT

V: TRBV5-3
size: few
D: -
J: TRBJ2-1
CDR3: CARSFTGRVYNEQFF
DNA: TGTGCCAGAAGCTTTACCGGGAGAGTCTACAATGAGCAGTTCTTC

V: TRBV6-5
size: -
D: -
J: TRBJ1-1
CDR3: CASSIDRLNTEAFF
DNA: TGTGCCAGCAGTATCGACCGTTTGAACACTGAAGCTTTCTTT

V: TRBV6-2/TRBV6-3
size: once
D: -
J: TRBJ2-2
CDR3: CASSYRDTGELFF
DNA: TGTGCCAGCAGTTACAGGGACACCGGGGAGCTGTTTTTT